These T cell receptor beta chains were read from a single sample in a study of tumor and adjacent non-tumor tissue in lung cancer. From the multiplex PCR reads, TCRdb called clonotypes with MiXCR, one entry per CDR3 protein. The table has approximately 120,000 distinct CDR3 sequences, roughly 73% seen once. The sample consisted of lung tumor tissue. These receptors were obtained from a woman in her fifties or sixties with non-small cell lung cancer. The CDR3 runs from the conserved cysteine through the conserved F or W. The D gene is left open where the match is weak. Where a row states a size, it is once, few, many or the class of an expanded clone; other rows omit it.

size	D	V	length	J	CDR3	DNA
-	-	TRBV13	13	TRBJ2-7	CTSSAPFEYEQYF	TGTACCAGCAGCGCGCCCTTTGAGTACGAGCAGTACTTT
-	-	TRBV6-5	14	TRBJ1-1	CASRSHRHNTEAFF	TGTGCCAGCAGATCTCACCGTCATAACACTGAAGCTTTCTTT
-	-	TRBV6-2/TRBV6-3	15	TRBJ1-2	CASSSSDLQNYGYTF	TGTGCCAGCAGTTCTTCAGACCTTCAAAACTATGGCTACACCTTC
-	TRBD1	TRBV29-1	13	TRBJ2-7	CSVSPGTGYEQYF	TGCAGCGTTAGTCCCGGGACAGGCTACGAGCAGTACTTC
many	TRBD2	TRBV28	15	TRBJ2-1	CASSPTTSGNHEQFF	TGTGCCAGCAGTCCTACGACTAGCGGGAACCATGAGCAGTTCTTC
-	-	TRBV11-3	17	TRBJ1-4	CANSFDSRDATKEKLFF	TGTGCCAACAGCTTTGACAGCCGAGATGCGACTAAAGAAAAACTGTTTTTT
-	TRBD1	TRBV11-2	16	TRBJ2-1	CASRRPGQRSYNKQFF	TGTGCCAGCAGAAGACCGGGACAGCGCTCCTACAATAAGCAGTTCTTC
many	-	TRBV20-1	14	TRBJ2-7	CSARVSTKTYEQYF	TGCAGTGCTAGAGTATCGACGAAAACCTACGAGCAGTACTTC
many	-	TRBV6-1	14	TRBJ1-4	CASSEGTDLARVFF	TGTGCCAGCAGTGAGGGGACGGACCTCGCTCGAGTGTTTTTT
-	-	TRBV11-3	12	TRBJ1-1	CASSLENTGAFF	TGTGCCAGCAGTTTAGAGAACACTGGAGCTTTCTTT
-	-	TRBV12-3/TRBV12-4	14	TRBJ2-3	CASSFGLGLDTRYF	TGTGCCAGCAGTTTCGGGCTGGGCCTAGATACGCGGTATTTT
-	-	TRBV4-3	13	TRBJ1-4	CASTQAGDEKLLF	TGCGCCAGCACCCAAGCAGGAGATGAAAAACTGTTGTTT
-	-	TRBV7-9	14	TRBJ1-1	CASSPRGSNTEAFF	TGTGCCAGCAGCCCCCGGGGGTCGAACACTGAAGCTTTCTTT
-	-	TRBV20-1	12	TRBJ2-2	CSPNGQTGELLF	TGCAGTCCTAATGGACAGACCGGGGAGCTATTGTTT
-	-	TRBV4-1	15	TRBJ2-5	CASSQDVGSQQTQYF	TGCGCCAGTAGCCAAGATGTGGGGTCCCAACAGACCCAGTACTTC
-	-	TRBV20-1	11	TRBJ1-5	CSEEEDQSHHF	TGCAGTGAGGAGGAAGATCAGTCCCACCATTTT
once	-	TRBV7-2	19	TRBJ2-3	CASSLALPWGAGDTDTQYF	TGTGCCAGCAGCTTAGCCCTACCTTGGGGGGCGGGGGACACAGATACGCAGTATTTT
-	TRBD1	TRBV28	14	TRBJ1-2	CASSSGEGAGGYTF	TGTGCCAGCAGTTCCGGAGAGGGGGCGGGGGGCTACACCTTC
-	-	TRBV29-1	13	TRBJ2-1	CSVDGMGVNEQFF	TGCAGCGTTGATGGGATGGGGGTCAATGAGCAGTTCTTC
-	-	TRBV11-3	15	TRBJ2-3	CASRNSGEGTDTQYF	TGTGCCAGCAGGAATAGCGGAGAGGGCACAGATACGCAGTATTTT
-	TRBD1	TRBV11-2	15	TRBJ2-3	CASSLGTGGADTQYF	TGTGCCAGCAGCCTAGGGACAGGGGGGGCGGATACGCAATATTTT
-	TRBD2	TRBV5-1	16	TRBJ2-5	CASSIGIAGAQEIKYF	TGCGCCAGCAGCATTGGAATAGCGGGCGCTCAAGAAATCAAGTACTTC